Below, 24 T cell receptor beta chains from the same sample are listed, as sequenced in a study of blood T cell repertoires in COVID-19. Clones were sequenced by immunoSEQ multiplex PCR, and TCRdb holds only the in-frame ones, with some missing. The repertoire holds almost 400,000 clones, with around 89% as singletons. Sequencing input: PBMCs or T cells enriched from blood (not recorded which). The receptor set was obtained from a woman aged 30 to 39 with acute COVID-19.

The chain is built from TRBV30 and TRBJ2-2; D is ambiguous. Germline V gene data show CDR1 as GTSNPN and CDR2 as SVGIG (reference sequence). V was shortened by 3 bases and J by 6 bases, with 23 bases between the two germline ends. There are 17 residues in the CDR3. CDR3 in DNA: TGTGCCTGGAGGGCCCCGGGTCCTTCAATCCCCCCCGGGGAGCTGTTTTTT. Translation: CAWRAPGPSIPPGELFF. The variable domain in full, completed from reference TRBV30 and TRBJ2-2, reads SQTIHQWPATLVQPVGSPLSLECTVEGTSNPNLYWYRQAAGRGLQLLFYSVGIGQISSEVPQNLSASRPQDRQFILSSKKLLLSDSGFYLCAWRAPGPSIPPGELFFGEGSRLTVL.

This clone appeared a single time. The rearrangement uses TRBV7-2 and TRBJ2-1; 11 nucleotides agree with TRBD2. The germline V gene has CDR1 SGHTA and CDR2 FQGNSA. V trimming: 0 bases; J trimming: 10 bases; junction bases outside the gene matches: 5. The CDR3 runs to 15 residues. CDR3 nucleotides: TGTGCCAGCAGCTTAGCACTAGCGGGGGCGTGGGAGCAGTTCTTC. Its translation is CASSLALAGAWEQFF.

The J gene is TRBJ1-5, the V gene TRBV7-2, with TRBD1 matching over 7 bases. V lost 5 bases to trimming and J lost 1 base; unmatched junction nucleotides: 2. Germline CDR1 SGHTA, CDR2 FQGNSA. This CDR3 has 14 amino acids. The CDR3 region is CASSRDSSNQPQHF. In DNA form, the CDR3 reads TGTGCCAGCAGCAGGGACAGCAGCAATCAGCCCCAGCATTTT.

The V call is TRBV7-8, the J call TRBJ1-2; a possible D gene is TRBD1 (5 bases). The CDR3 has 14 residues. V lost 5 bases and J 4 bases, leaving 14 bases between the germline ends. Germline loops: CDR1 SGHVS, CDR2 FQNEAQ. The CDR3 here is CASSRDSYLYGYTF. Here the CDR3 DNA reads TGTGCCAGCAGCCGAGACAGTTACCTCTATGGCTACACCTTC.

The rearrangement joins TRBV6-5 to TRBJ1-6, with D possibly TRBD1 on 6 matching bases. The germline gives CDR1 MNHEY, CDR2 SVGAGI. This CDR3 has 15 residues. The V and J ends lost 0 bases and 10 bases respectively, with 13 bases between them. CDR3 protein: CASSYSTGFQSPLHF. The CDR3, as DNA: TGTGCCAGCAGTTACTCAACAGGGTTCCAGTCACCCCTCCACTTT.

This clone has more than one count but fewer than ten. The chain couples TRBV5-1 to TRBJ2-7; tentatively, D is TRBD1 (6 bases). Per the germline V gene, CDR1 is SGHRS and CDR2 is YFSETQ. The CDR3 length is 15 residues. V shed 3 bases and J shed 7 bases, with 20 bases lying between them. The CDR3 DNA follows: TGCGCCAGCAGCTGGAAAGGGCAGGGGACGGGTGAGCAGTACTTC. Residues: CASSWKGQGTGEQYF.

The chain combines TRBV6-2 or TRBV6-3 with TRBJ2-7, with TRBD2 matching over 15 bases. Germline V CDR1 and CDR2: MNHEY, SVGEGT. V trimming: 6 bases; J trimming: 8 bases; junction bases outside the gene matches: 5. This CDR3 contains 14 residues. The CDR3 spells CASSRTSGGAKQYF. The CDR3 DNA reads as TGTGCCAGCAGCCGGACTAGCGGGGGGGCCAAGCAGTACTTC.

This sequence joins TRBV9 and TRBJ2-1, with 10 bases that match TRBD2. The V gene end was trimmed by 0 bases and the J gene end by 2 bases; junction bases not matched to a gene: 5. The length of the CDR3 is 17 residues. The germline gives CDR1 SGDLS, CDR2 YYNGEE. CDR3 loop: CASSVGSSGGAYNEQFF. The DNA of the CDR3 is TGTGCCAGCAGCGTAGGTTCCAGCGGGGGGGCCTACAATGAGCAGTTCTTC.

V and J are TRBV30 and TRBJ1-2; the D gene is possibly TRBD1 (5 bases). This CDR3 is built from 13 residues. Trimming removed 4 bases from V and 0 bases from J, with 9 bases in between. Germline CDR1 and CDR2: GTSNPN and SVGIG (reference sequence). The CDR3 is CAWTAGTNYGYTF. CDR3 nucleotide sequence: TGTGCCTGGACGGCAGGGACTAACTATGGCTACACCTTC.

The chain joins TRBV14 to TRBJ2-3, with D perhaps TRBD1 (5 bases). The CDR3 spans 15 residues. Per germline, CDR1 SGHDN and CDR2 FVKESK. V lost 1 base, J lost 11 bases, and 19 bases lay in between. The CDR3 region has the DNA TGTGCCAGCAGCCAAGTCACGTCCAGGGCCCCCCGGCAGTATTTT. Protein product: CASSQVTSRAPRQYF.

This clone was picked up one time. The chain couples TRBV30 to TRBJ1-4; TRBD1 matches 7 bases. V gave up 3 bases and J gave up 6 bases; unmatched junction bases: 10. CDR1 GTSNPN and CDR2 SVGIG come from the germline V gene (reference sequence). The CDR3 runs 15 residues. DNA for the CDR3: TGTGCCTGGAGGGCCGGGACAGTGGTGGATGAAAAACTGTTTTTT. Residues: CAWRAGTVVDEKLFF.

In DNA, the CDR3 is TGCGCCAGCAGCCCGGCAGTCCAGGGGACACACAATGAGCAGTTCTTC. It specifies CASSPAVQGTHNEQFF. This chain connects TRBV5-1 to TRBJ2-1, with D perhaps TRBD1 (6 bases). The germline CDR1 and CDR2 sequences are SGHRS and YFSETQ. This CDR3 comprises 16 residues. V was shortened by 4 bases and J by 5 bases, with 19 bases between the two germline ends. Using reference TRBV5-1 and TRBJ2-1 for the parts outside the CDR3, the full variable domain is KAGVTQTPRYLIKTRGQQVTLSCSPISGHRSVSWYQQTPGQGLQFLFEYFSETQRNKGNFPGRFSGRQFSNSRSEMNVSTLELGDSALYLCASSPAVQGTHNEQFFGPGTRLTVL.

This chain uses TRBV5-1 with TRBJ1-2; 8 nucleotides match TRBD1. Germline assignment: CDR1 SGHRS and CDR2 YFSETQ. Trimming removed 2 bases from V and 8 bases from J; junction bases left unmatched: 14. The CDR3 is 16 residues long. In DNA form, the CDR3 reads TGCGCCAGCAGCTTCCCCGGACAGGGTGGGGGAGGAGGCTACACCTTC. Translated, it gives CASSFPGQGGGGGYTF.

This chain links TRBV7-3 with TRBJ2-2, with D possibly TRBD2 on 6 matching bases. Trimming left V 2 bases short and J 5 bases short, with 6 bases between. CDR3 length: 13 amino acids. Germline loops: CDR1 SGHTA, CDR2 FQGTGA. The CDR3 DNA is TGTGCCAGCAGCTTAGGAGGGACCGGGGAGCTGTTTTTT. It translates to CASSLGGTGELFF. The entire variable domain, with the rest obtained from reference TRBV7-3 and TRBJ2-2, is as follows: GAGVSQTPSNKVTEKGKYVELRCDPISGHTALYWYRQSLGQGPEFLIYFQGTGAADDSGLPNDRFFAVRPEGSVSTLKIQRTERGDSAVYLCASSLGGTGELFFGEGSRLTVL.

This chain connects TRBV25-1 to TRBJ1-4; D perhaps matches TRBD1 (5 bases). V lost 4 bases and J lost 8, with 8 bases in between. CDR3 length: 12 residues. Germline CDR1 and CDR2: MGHDK and SYGVNS. The CDR3 DNA follows: TGTGCCAGCAGTGTAGGGGCCGAAAAACTGTTTTTT. It codes for CASSVGAEKLFF.

The chain joins TRBV2 to TRBJ2-3; 8 bases are shared with TRBD1. The CDR3 loop spans 14 amino acids. V was pared by 6 bases and J by 1 base, with 3 bases of the junction left unmatched. The V gene's germline CDR1 is SNHLY and CDR2 FYNNEI. CDR3 protein: CASSGQGRTDTQYF. In nucleotides, the CDR3 is TGTGCCAGCAGCGGACAGGGTCGCACAGATACGCAGTATTTT.

The chain is built from TRBV30 and TRBJ1-2, with TRBD1 identical over 10 bases. This CDR3 contains 14 residues. V lost 2 bases and J lost 5; bases outside the gene matches: 5. Germline assignment: CDR1 GTSNPN and CDR2 SVGIG (reference sequence). CDR3 region: CAWSRGTGAYGYTF. The CDR3 DNA reads TGTGCCTGGAGTCGCGGGACAGGGGCGTATGGCTACACCTTC.

The table lists this clone with a count of one. The chain employs TRBV18 and TRBJ1-4; D is uncertain. V shed 3 bases and J shed 6 bases, with 14 bases lying between them. Per germline, CDR1 KGHSH and CDR2 LQKENI. There are 15 residues in the CDR3. The CDR3 sequence: CASSPSRPNHEKLFF. CDR3 nucleotide sequence: TGTGCCAGCTCACCGAGCAGGCCGAATCATGAAAAACTGTTTTTT.

The genes are TRBV20-1 and TRBJ2-7; a weak D match, TRBD1 (5 bases). CDR1 is DFQATT and CDR2 is SNEGSKA in the germline V gene (reference sequence). V shed 3 bases and J shed 2 bases, with 11 bases lying between them. This CDR3 comprises 13 residues. CDR3 in amino acids: CSASSRQTYEQYF. In nucleotides, the CDR3 is TGCAGTGCTAGTTCCCGACAGACCTACGAGCAGTACTTC.

The chain has TRBV2 and TRBJ2-1; a weak D match, TRBD2 (5 bases). Germline V gives CDR1 SNHLY, CDR2 FYNNEI. Trimming removed 5 bases at V and 14 bases at J, with 13 bases between. This CDR3 comprises 11 residues. The chain's CDR3 is CASSIEGGEFF. The CDR3 DNA reads as TGTGCCAGCAGTATTGAGGGTGGGGAGTTCTTC.

This clone was seen a single time. The gene calls are TRBV30 and TRBJ1-3, with no clear D. This CDR3 is 15 amino acids long. V lost 1 base to trimming and J lost 4 bases, with 14 bases between them. Germline V CDR1 and CDR2: GTSNPN, SVGIG (reference sequence). DNA for the CDR3: TGTGCCTGGAGTGGTGGAGGGTCAGCCGGAAACACCATATATTTT. It specifies CAWSGGGSAGNTIYF.

The chain uses TRBV7-9 and TRBJ2-3; unclear D gene. Germline V gene lookup returns CDR1 SEHNR and CDR2 FQNEAQ (reference sequence). V lost 5 bases, J lost 0 bases, and 9 bases lay in between. The CDR3 is made up of 14 amino acids. The CDR3 here is CASSATSSTDTQYF. In DNA, the CDR3 is TGTGCCAGCAGCGCAACATCTAGCACAGATACGCAGTATTTT.

In its sample, this clone was seen once. This chain joins TRBV3-1 (or the pseudogene TRBV3-2) and TRBJ2-2; 7 positions match TRBD1. Germline CDR1 reads LGHDT; CDR2 reads YNNKEL (reference sequence). The J segment lost 3 bases and the V segment lost 0 bases, leaving 4 bases of the junction unmatched. The CDR3 runs to 16 residues. CDR3 bases: TGTGCCAGCAGCCAAGAACAGGGGTTGGACACCGGGGAGCTGTTTTTT. This translates into CASSQEQGLDTGELFF.

The rearrangement joins TRBV6-5 to TRBJ2-3; 11 bases are shared with TRBD2. V shed 5 bases and J 4 bases; nucleotides not matched to a gene: 5. The CDR3 spans 15 residues. Germline CDR1 and CDR2: MNHEY and SVGAGI. The CDR3 region has the DNA TGTGCCAGCAGTCCGGGACTAGCGGTTCCAGATACGCAGTATTTT. This codes for CASSPGLAVPDTQYF.